The 26 T cell receptor beta chains listed next were all sequenced from one sample in a study of blood T cell repertoires in COVID-19. Clones were read by immunoSEQ multiplex PCR, and TCRdb kept only the in-frame ones, dropping some. The table shows roughly 300,000 clones, with about nine tenths occurring only once. Source material: PBMCs or T cells enriched from blood (not recorded which). The receptors derive from a woman younger than 30 who had recovered from COVID-19.

CDR3: CASSLALPIPGYTF. CDR3 DNA sequence: TGTGCCAGCAGCTTGGCCCTGCCAATTCCTGGCTACACCTTC. This chain uses TRBV7-9 with TRBJ1-2; D gene ambiguous. Per germline, CDR1 SEHNR and CDR2 FQNEAQ (reference sequence). This CDR3 has 14 residues. V lost 3 bases to trimming and J lost 7 bases, with 15 bases between them.

As regards this clone: An end of the junction does not agree with germline; a read error may underlie this. This chain uses TRBV5-1 with TRBJ1-1, with TRBD1 identical over 7 bases. Germline V gene lookup returns CDR1 SGHRS and CDR2 YFSETQ. The CDR3 is 14 amino acids. CDR3 in DNA: TGCGCCAGCAGTCTCGACAGGGTGAAGACTGAAGCTTTCTTT. Translated: CASSLDRVKTEAFF.

The chain links TRBV3-1 (or the pseudogene TRBV3-2) to TRBJ1-4; D not certain. The CDR3 is made up of 15 amino acids. Trimming cost V 1 base and J 8 bases, with 14 bases left between them. Germline V gives CDR1 LGHDT, CDR2 YNNKEL (reference sequence). The CDR3 loop is CASSQVAASEEKLFF. CDR3 sequence (DNA): TGTGCCAGCAGCCAAGTGGCGGCCTCGGAGGAAAAACTGTTTTTT.

The chain joins TRBV2 to TRBJ2-7; 11 nucleotides agree with TRBD2. The V segment lost 6 bases and the J segment 3 bases; nucleotides outside the gene matches: 4. The CDR3 length is 14 residues. Per the germline V gene, CDR1 is SNHLY and CDR2 is FYNNEI. The CDR3 coding sequence is TGTGCCAGCAGCGCGACTAGCGGGATCTACGAGCAGTACTTC. It translates to CASSATSGIYEQYF.

The CDR3: CASSFRQTEQYF. CDR3 in DNA: TGTGCCAGCAGCTTCAGACAGACCGAGCAGTACTTC. The rearrangement links TRBV11-3 to TRBJ2-7, with D maybe TRBD1 (5 bases). Trimming left V 3 bases short and J 6 bases short, with 9 bases between. This CDR3 region has 12 residues. CDR1 SGHNT and CDR2 YENEEA come from the germline V gene.

The sample holds a few counts of this clone. This chain connects TRBV18 to TRBJ1-1; 11 positions agree with TRBD1. This CDR3 region has 19 residues. Germline CDR1 reads KGHSH; CDR2 reads LQKENI. The ends lost 6 bases at V and 1 base at J; junction bases unmatched: 16. The CDR3 spells CASSLTRTGTGGENTEAFF. In DNA, the CDR3 is TGTGCCAGCTCCCTCACCCGGACCGGGACAGGGGGAGAGAACACTGAAGCTTTCTTT.

The chain employs TRBV7-9 and TRBJ2-7; TRBD1 aligns across 12 bases. Per the germline V gene, CDR1 is SEHNR and CDR2 is FQNEAQ (reference sequence). CDR3 length equals 14 residues. The ends lost 10 bases at V and 7 bases at J; junction bases unmatched: 11. The CDR3 protein is CATEAGQGAGEQYF. CDR3 sequence (DNA): TGTGCCACCGAAGCGGGACAGGGGGCCGGGGAGCAGTACTTC.

The chain carries TRBV5-4 and TRBJ2-3, with 8 bases identical to TRBD2. The CDR3 spans 16 residues. V shed 4 bases and J 4 bases; nucleotides not matched to a gene: 11. Germline values: CDR1 SGHNT, CDR2 YYREEE (reference sequence). The CDR3 nucleotides read TGTGCCAGCAGCCCGCCGCGGGGGGCCGTCGCAGATACGCAGTATTTT. This sequence encodes CASSPPRGAVADTQYF. Variable domain in full (rest from reference TRBV5-4 and TRBJ2-3): ETGVTQSPTHLIKTRGQQVTLRCSSQSGHNTVSWYQQALGQGPQFIFQYYREEENGRGNFPPRFSGLQFPNYSSELNVNALELDDSALYLCASSPPRGAVADTQYFGPGTRLTVL.

The chain recombines TRBV28 with TRBJ2-7, with D possibly being TRBD1 (6 bases). Trimming shortened V by 2 bases and J by 0 bases, and 11 bases separated the two germline ends. Germline values: CDR1 MDHEN, CDR2 SYDVKM. The CDR3 spans 15 residues. The CDR3 spells CASSLRGTFSYEQYF. In DNA form, the CDR3 reads TGTGCCAGCAGTTTAAGGGGGACATTCTCCTACGAGCAGTACTTC.

The V and J genes are TRBV2 and TRBJ2-7, with 8 bases lining up with TRBD2. Germline CDR1 and CDR2: SNHLY and FYNNEI. CDR3 length equals 14 residues. The J segment lost 7 bases and the V segment lost 7 bases, leaving 12 bases of the junction unmatched. This chain's CDR3 is CASKRAGEEREQYF. The CDR3, as DNA: TGTGCCAGCAAACGAGCGGGAGAGGAAAGGGAGCAGTACTTC.

The rearrangement links TRBV18 to TRBJ2-7; D is possibly TRBD1 (7 bases). The CDR3 covers 12 residues. Trimming took off 5 bases at V and 10 bases at J, with 15 bases between the two ends. The V gene's germline CDR1 is KGHSH and CDR2 LQKENI. CDR3: CASSSGDRAQYF. The CDR3 nucleotides are TGTGCCAGCTCATCGGGGGACAGAGCCCAGTACTTC.

The gene calls are TRBV27 and TRBJ1-1; 7 bases align to TRBD1. Looked up from germline, CDR1 is MNHEY and CDR2 is SMNVEV (reference sequence). Trimming at V came to 5 bases and at J to 4 bases, leaving 4 bases not matched to a gene. This CDR3 is built from 13 residues. CDR3 loop: CASSRDRVTEAFF. The CDR3 DNA is TGTGCCAGCAGTCGCGACAGGGTCACTGAAGCTTTCTTT.

This clone was seen a few times. V and J are TRBV30 and TRBJ1-2; TRBD1 might be the D (6 bases). The CDR3 has 14 amino acids. V was cut by 5 bases and J by 4 bases, with 17 bases left in between. CDR1 GTSNPN and CDR2 SVGIG come from the germline V gene (reference sequence). DNA of the CDR3: TGTGCCTGGGGGCGAACAGGGAATGTCTATGGCTACACCTTC. Protein: CAWGRTGNVYGYTF.

In its sample, this clone was seen a few times. V is TRBV27 and J is TRBJ1-5, with 7 bases lining up with TRBD1. The CDR3 is 17 amino acids. The V gene's germline CDR1 is MNHEY and CDR2 SMNVEV (reference sequence). V was clipped by 5 bases and J by 3 bases; unmatched bases: 13. Here the CDR3 reads CASSANRDSTFNQPQHF. The CDR3 nucleotides read TGTGCCAGCAGTGCTAACCGGGACAGCACTTTCAATCAGCCCCAGCATTTT.

This sequence joins TRBV9 and TRBJ1-2, with 7 bases lining up with TRBD1. Germline V gene sequence: CDR1 SGDLS, CDR2 YYNGEE. The CDR3 runs 16 residues. V lost 4 bases, J lost 1 base, and 10 bases stayed unmatched. The CDR3, as DNA: TGTGCCAGCAGCATTCGAGGGGGCAGAAATAACTATGGCTACACCTTC. Its translation: CASSIRGGRNNYGYTF.

Remarks on this clone: A much larger clone lies a single base off, so this may be a read error. Other DNA sequences from this sample encode an identical CDR3 as well. The chain links TRBV5-1 to TRBJ1-1; D might be TRBD1 (6 bases). Germline V gives CDR1 SGHRS, CDR2 YFSETQ. The CDR3 consists of 16 residues. The CDR3 spells CPSSLLGGGGGTEAFF. CDR3 coding DNA: TGCCCCAGCAGCTTGCTCGGGGGCGGGGGGGGCACTGAAGCTTTCTTT.

This clone was found a few times. J is TRBJ1-2 and V is TRBV5-4; D is perhaps TRBD1 (6 bases). V was clipped by 5 bases and J by 4 bases, with 18 bases between them. This CDR3 is built from 15 residues. The germline V gene has CDR1 SGHNT and CDR2 YYREEE (reference sequence). CDR3 loop: CASRLRQEERYGYTF. CDR3 nucleotide sequence: TGTGCCAGCAGGCTGAGACAGGAGGAACGCTATGGCTACACCTTC.

V is TRBV6-5 and J is TRBJ1-5, with TRBD1 identical over 7 bases. The CDR3 covers 15 residues. In germline, CDR1 is MNHEY, CDR2 SVGAGI. The V and J ends lost 5 bases and 0 bases, in that order; junction bases with no gene match: 4. In DNA, the CDR3 is TGTGCCAGCAGTCGACAGGGATATAGCAATCAGCCCCAGCATTTT. Translation gives CASSRQGYSNQPQHF.

The chain joins TRBV9 to TRBJ1-6; possibly TRBD1 for D (5 bases). The CDR3 length is 14 residues. From germline, CDR1 is SGDLS and CDR2 YYNGEE. The V and J ends lost 4 bases and 8 bases respectively, with 13 bases between them. Here the CDR3 reads CASSSGIEDSPLHF. The CDR3 nucleotides read TGTGCCAGCAGCTCAGGGATAGAGGATTCACCCCTCCACTTT.

This sequence joins TRBV4-1 and TRBJ2-2; 7 positions agree with TRBD2. Germline assignment: CDR1 MGHRA and CDR2 YSYEKL. The CDR3 length is 17 residues. V was pared by 0 bases and J by 1 base, with 5 bases of the junction left unmatched. The CDR3 DNA follows: TGCGCCAGCAGCCAAGAAGGGCTAGCGGTGAACACCGGGGAGCTGTTTTTT. Its protein product is CASSQEGLAVNTGELFF.

V gene TRBV6-5 combines with J gene TRBJ1-1; TRBD1 agrees at 7 bases. J was trimmed by 1 base and V by 6 bases; bases with no gene match: 5. Germline-derived CDR1 and CDR2 are MNHEY and SVGAGI. The CDR3 contains 14 residues. In DNA form, the CDR3 reads TGTGCCAGCAGAGCACAGGGGCGGAACACTGAAGCTTTCTTT. Its translation is CASRAQGRNTEAFF.

The V and J genes are TRBV2 and TRBJ2-7; 10 bases map to TRBD2. Trimming took 5 bases from V and 6 from J; bases not matched to a gene: 10. Germline V gene data show CDR1 as SNHLY and CDR2 as FYNNEI. The CDR3 covers 15 residues. The chain's CDR3 is CASSFQAGGVSEQYF. The CDR3, as DNA: TGTGCCAGCAGTTTCCAAGCGGGAGGGGTCTCCGAGCAGTACTTC.

The V gene is TRBV30, the J gene TRBJ2-3; TRBD1 matches at 10 bases. Germline V gene data show CDR1 as GTSNPN and CDR2 as SVGIG (reference sequence). The CDR3 has 16 residues. V dropped 0 bases and J dropped 4; count of bases not matched to a gene: 7. Written as DNA, the CDR3 is TGTGCCTGGAGTGTACGGGTGACAGGGGGCCCAGATACGCAGTATTTT. Its protein is CAWSVRVTGGPDTQYF.

The CDR3 DNA is TGTGCCAGCAGCCCTCACCGGGTGTCGGGCACTGAAGCTTTCTTT. Its protein is CASSPHRVSGTEAFF. This sequence joins TRBV7-8 and TRBJ1-1; D is unresolved. CDR1 and CDR2 (germline): SGHVS, FQNEAQ. This CDR3 is 15 amino acids long. Trimming took off 5 bases at V and 4 bases at J, with 17 bases between the two ends.

The sample holds a few counts of this clone. The rearrangement uses TRBV5-1 and TRBJ1-1; possible D gene TRBD1, 6 bases. Germline V CDR1 and CDR2: SGHRS, YFSETQ. V was pared by 3 bases and J by 5 bases, with 17 bases between. CDR3 length equals 15 residues. The CDR3 here is CASSSGQPKETEAFF. CDR3 DNA sequence: TGCGCCAGCAGCTCCGGACAGCCCAAGGAAACTGAAGCTTTCTTT.

CDR3 sequence (DNA): TGCGCCAGCAGCCGAGAGGCGGACACTGAAGCTTTCTTT. Its translation is CASSREADTEAFF. The V gene is TRBV5-1, the J gene TRBJ1-1; D ambiguous. Germline V lookup: CDR1 SGHRS, CDR2 YFSETQ. V dropped 4 bases and J dropped 3 bases, with 10 bases sitting between them. The CDR3 length is 13 residues.